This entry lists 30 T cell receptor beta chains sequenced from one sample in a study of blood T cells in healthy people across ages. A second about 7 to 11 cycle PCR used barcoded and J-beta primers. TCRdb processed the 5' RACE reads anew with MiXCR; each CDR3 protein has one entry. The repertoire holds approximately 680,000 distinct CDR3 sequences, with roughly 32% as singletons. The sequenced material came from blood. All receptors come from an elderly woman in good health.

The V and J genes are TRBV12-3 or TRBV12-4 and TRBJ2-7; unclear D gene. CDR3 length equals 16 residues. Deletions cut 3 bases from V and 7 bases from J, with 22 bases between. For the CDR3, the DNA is TGTGCCAGCAGTTTTATAGGGCTGGCGGTGGCGAATGAGCAGTACTTC. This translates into CASSFIGLAVANEQYF.

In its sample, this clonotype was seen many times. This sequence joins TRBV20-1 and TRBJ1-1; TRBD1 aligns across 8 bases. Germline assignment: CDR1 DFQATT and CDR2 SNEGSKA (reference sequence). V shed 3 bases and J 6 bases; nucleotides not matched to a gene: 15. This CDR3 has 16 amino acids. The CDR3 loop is CSARGETGDRVAEAFF. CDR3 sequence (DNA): TGCAGTGCTAGGGGGGAGACAGGGGACCGGGTCGCTGAAGCTTTCTTT.

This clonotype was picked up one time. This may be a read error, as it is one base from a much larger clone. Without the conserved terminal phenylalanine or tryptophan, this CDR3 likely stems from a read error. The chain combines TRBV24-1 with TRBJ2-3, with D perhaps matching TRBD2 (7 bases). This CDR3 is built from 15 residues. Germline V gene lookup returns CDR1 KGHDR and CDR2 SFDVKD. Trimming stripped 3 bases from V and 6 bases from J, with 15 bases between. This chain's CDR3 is CATSDRKGGEDTQYC. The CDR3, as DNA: TGTGCCACCAGTGATCGGAAAGGGGGGGAGGATACGCAGTATTGT.

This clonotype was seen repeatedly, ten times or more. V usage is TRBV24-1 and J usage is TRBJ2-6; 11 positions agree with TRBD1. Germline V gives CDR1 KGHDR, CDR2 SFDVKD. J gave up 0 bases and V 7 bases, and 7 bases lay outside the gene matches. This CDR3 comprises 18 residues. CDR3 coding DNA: TGTGCCACCAGCCCCTCCGGGACAGGGGGCTCTGGGGCCAACGTCCTGACTTTC. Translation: CATSPSGTGGSGANVLTF.

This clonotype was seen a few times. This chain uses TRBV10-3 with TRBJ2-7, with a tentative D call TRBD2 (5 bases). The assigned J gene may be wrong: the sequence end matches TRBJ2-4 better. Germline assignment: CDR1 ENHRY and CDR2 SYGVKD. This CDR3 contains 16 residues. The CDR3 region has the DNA TGTGCCATCAGTGAGCCCCGGGGAGCCGCCAAAAACATTCAGTACTTC. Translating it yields CAISEPRGAAKNIQYF.

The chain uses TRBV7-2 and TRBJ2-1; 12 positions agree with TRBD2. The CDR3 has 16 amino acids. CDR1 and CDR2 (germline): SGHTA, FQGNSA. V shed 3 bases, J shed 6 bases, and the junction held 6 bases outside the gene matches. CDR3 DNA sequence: TGTGCCAGCAGCTTCTCTAGCGGGAGGGCCGGCAATGAGCAGTTCTTC. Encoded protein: CASSFSSGRAGNEQFF. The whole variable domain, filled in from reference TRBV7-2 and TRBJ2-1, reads GAGVSQSPSNKVTEKGKDVELRCDPISGHTALYWYRQSLGQGLEFLIYFQGNSAPDKSGLPSDRFSAERTGGSVSTLTIQRTQQEDSAVYLCASSFSSGRAGNEQFFGPGTRLTVL.

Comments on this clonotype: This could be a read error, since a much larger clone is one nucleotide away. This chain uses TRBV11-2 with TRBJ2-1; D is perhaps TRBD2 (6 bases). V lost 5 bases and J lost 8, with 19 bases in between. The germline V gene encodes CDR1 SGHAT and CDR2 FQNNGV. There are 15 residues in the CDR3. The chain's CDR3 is CASSTWGVSKDEQFF. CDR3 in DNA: TGTGCCAGCAGCACGTGGGGGGTATCTAAGGATGAGCAGTTCTTC.

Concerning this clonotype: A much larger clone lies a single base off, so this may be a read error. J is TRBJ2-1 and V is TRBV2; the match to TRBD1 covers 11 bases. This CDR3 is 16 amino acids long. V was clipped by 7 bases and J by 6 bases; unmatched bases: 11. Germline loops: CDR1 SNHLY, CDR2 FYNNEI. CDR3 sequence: CASNDYGTGGLNEQFF. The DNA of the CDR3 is TGTGCCAGCAATGATTACGGGACAGGGGGTCTCAATGAGCAGTTCTTC.

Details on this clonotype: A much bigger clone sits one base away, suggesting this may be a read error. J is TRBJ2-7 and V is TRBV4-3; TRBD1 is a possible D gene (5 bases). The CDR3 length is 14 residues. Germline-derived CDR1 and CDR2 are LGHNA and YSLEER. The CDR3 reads CASSQGAQGNERYF. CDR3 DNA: TGCGCCAGCAGCCAAGGGGCCCAGGGAAACGAGCGGTACTTC.

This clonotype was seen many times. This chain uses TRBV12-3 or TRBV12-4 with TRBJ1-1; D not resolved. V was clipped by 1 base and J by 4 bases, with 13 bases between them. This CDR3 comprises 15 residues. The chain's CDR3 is CASSLDPGTVTEAFF. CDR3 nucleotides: TGTGCCAGCAGTTTAGACCCCGGTACAGTCACTGAAGCTTTCTTT.

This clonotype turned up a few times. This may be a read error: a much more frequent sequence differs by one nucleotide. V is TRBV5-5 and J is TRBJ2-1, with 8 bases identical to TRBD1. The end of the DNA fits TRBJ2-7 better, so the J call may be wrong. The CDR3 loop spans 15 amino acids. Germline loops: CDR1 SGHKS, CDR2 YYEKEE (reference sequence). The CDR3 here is CASSSAGGSYNEQYF. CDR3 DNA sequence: TGTGCCAGCAGCTCCGCAGGGGGCTCCTACAATGAGCAGTACTTC.

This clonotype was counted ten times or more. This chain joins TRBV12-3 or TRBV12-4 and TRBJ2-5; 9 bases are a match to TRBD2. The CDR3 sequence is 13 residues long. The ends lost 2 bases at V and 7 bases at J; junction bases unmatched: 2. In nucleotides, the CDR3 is TGTGCCAGCAGTTTAACGGGACTAGCGACCCAGTACTTC. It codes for CASSLTGLATQYF.

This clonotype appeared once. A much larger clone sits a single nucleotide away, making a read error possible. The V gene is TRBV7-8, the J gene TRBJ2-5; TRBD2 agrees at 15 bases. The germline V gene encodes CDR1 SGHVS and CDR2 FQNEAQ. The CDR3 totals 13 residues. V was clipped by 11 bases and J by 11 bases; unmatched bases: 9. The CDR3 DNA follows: TGTGCCGGGACTAGCGGGGGGATAAATGAGCAGTACTTC. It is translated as CAGTSGGINEQYF.

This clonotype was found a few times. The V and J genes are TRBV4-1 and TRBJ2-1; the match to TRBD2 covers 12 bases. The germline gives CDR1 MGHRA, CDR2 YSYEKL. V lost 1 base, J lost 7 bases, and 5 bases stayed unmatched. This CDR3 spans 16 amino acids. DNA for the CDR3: TGCGCCAGCAGCCAAGGCCTAGCGGGGGGGCCGAATGAGCAGTTCTTC. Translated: CASSQGLAGGPNEQFF.

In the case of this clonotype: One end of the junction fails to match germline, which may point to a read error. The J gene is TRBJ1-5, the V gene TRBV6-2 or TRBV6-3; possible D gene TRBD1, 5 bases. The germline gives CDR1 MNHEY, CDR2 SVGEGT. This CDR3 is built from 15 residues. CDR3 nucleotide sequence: TGTGCCAGCAGCCTGTATACGGGGGTGTCCGGGCCCCGGCATTTT. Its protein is CASSLYTGVSGPRHF.

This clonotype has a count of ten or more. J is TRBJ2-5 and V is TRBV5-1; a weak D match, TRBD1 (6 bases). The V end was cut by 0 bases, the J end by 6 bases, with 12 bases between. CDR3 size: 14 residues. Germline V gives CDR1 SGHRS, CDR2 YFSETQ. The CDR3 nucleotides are TGCGCCAGCAGCTTGGATGCAGGGGCCCAGACCCAGTACTTC. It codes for CASSLDAGAQTQYF. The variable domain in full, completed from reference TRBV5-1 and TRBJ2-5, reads KAGVTQTPRYLIKTRGQQVTLSCSPISGHRSVSWYQQTPGQGLQFLFEYFSETQRNKGNFPGRFSGRQFSNSRSEMNVSTLELGDSALYLCASSLDAGAQTQYFGPGTRLLVL.

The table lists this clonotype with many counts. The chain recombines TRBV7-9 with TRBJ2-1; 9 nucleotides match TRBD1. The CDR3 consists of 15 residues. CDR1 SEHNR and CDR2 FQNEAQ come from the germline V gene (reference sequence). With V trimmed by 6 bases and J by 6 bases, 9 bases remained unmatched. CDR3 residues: CASSSGQGLINEQFF. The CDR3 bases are TGTGCCAGCAGTTCAGGACAGGGGCTTATCAATGAGCAGTTCTTC.

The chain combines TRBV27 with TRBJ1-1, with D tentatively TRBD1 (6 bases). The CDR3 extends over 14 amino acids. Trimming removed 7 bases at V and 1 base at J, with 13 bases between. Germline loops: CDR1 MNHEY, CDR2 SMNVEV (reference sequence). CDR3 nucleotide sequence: TGTGCCAGCAAAAAGGGGGGGGGGAACACTGAAGCTTTCTTT. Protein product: CASKKGGGNTEAFF.

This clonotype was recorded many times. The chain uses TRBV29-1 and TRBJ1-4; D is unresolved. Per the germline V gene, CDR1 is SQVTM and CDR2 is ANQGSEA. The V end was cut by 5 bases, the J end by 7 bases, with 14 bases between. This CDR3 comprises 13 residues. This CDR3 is CSVSGPRREKLFF. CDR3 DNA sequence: TGCAGCGTTTCCGGACCGCGACGTGAAAAACTGTTTTTT.

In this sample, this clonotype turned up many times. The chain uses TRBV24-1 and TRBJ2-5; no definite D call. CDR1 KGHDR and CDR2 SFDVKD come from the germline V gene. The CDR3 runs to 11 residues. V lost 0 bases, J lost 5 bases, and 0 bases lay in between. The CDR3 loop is CATSDLETQYF. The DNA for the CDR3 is TGTGCCACCAGTGATTTGGAGACCCAGTACTTC.

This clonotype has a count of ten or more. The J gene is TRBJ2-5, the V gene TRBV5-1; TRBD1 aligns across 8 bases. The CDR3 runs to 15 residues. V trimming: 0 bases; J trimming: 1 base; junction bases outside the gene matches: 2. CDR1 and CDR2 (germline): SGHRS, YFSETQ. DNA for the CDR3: TGCGCCAGCAGCTTGGACGGGACAGGCCAAGAGACCCAGTACTTC. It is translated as CASSLDGTGQETQYF.

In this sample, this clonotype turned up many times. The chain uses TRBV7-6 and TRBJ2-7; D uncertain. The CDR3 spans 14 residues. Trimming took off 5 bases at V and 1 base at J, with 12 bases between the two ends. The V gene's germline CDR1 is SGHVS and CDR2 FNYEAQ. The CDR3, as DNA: TGTGCCAGCAGCCTAGACACTGAGTCCTACGAGCAGTACTTC. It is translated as CASSLDTESYEQYF.

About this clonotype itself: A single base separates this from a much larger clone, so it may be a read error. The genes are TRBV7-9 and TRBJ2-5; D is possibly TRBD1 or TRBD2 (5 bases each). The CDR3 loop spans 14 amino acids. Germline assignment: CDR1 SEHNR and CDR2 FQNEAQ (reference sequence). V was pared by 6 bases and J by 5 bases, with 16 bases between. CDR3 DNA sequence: TGTGCCAGCAGGATTGGGACGGCCCGGGAGACCCAGTACTTC. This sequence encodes CASRIGTARETQYF.

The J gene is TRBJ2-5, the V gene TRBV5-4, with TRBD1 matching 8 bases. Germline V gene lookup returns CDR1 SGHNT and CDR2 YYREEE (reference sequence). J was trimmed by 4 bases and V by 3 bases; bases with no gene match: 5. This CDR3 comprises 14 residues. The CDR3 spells CASSYATGAETQYF. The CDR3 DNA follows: TGTGCCAGCAGCTACGCGACAGGGGCAGAGACCCAGTACTTC.

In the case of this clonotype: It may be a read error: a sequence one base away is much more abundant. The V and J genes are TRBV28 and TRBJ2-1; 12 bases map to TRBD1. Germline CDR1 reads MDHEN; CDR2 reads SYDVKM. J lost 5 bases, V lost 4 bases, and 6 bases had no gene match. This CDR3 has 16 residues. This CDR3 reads CASSSGTGGPHNEQFF. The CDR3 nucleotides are TGTGCCAGCAGTTCCGGGACAGGGGGCCCCCACAATGAGCAGTTCTTC.

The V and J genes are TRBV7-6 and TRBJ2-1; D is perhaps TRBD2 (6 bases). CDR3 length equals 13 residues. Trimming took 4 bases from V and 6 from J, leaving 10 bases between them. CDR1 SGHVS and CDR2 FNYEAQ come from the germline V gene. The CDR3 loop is CASSSPGLNEQFF. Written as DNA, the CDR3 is TGTGCCAGCAGCTCCCCGGGACTCAATGAGCAGTTCTTC.

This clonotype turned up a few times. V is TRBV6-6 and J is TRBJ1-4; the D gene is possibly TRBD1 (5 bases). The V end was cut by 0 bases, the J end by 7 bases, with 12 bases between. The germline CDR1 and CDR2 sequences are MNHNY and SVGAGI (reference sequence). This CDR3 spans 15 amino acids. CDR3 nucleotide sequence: TGTGCCAGCAGTTACTCGAGGGACGGGACTGAAAAACTGTTTTTT. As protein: CASSYSRDGTEKLFF.

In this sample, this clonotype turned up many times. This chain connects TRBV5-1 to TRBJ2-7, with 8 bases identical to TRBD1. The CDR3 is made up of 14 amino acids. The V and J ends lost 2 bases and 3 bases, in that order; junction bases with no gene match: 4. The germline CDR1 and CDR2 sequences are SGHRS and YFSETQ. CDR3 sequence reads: CASSFTDRGYEQYF. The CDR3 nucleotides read TGCGCCAGCAGCTTTACTGACAGGGGCTACGAGCAGTACTTC.

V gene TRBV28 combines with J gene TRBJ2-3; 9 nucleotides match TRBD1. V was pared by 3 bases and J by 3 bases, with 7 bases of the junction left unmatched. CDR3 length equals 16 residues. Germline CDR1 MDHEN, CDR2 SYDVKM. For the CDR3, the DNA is TGTGCCAGCAGTTTGCTTGACAGGGGGGGGACAGATACGCAGTATTTT. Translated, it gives CASSLLDRGGTDTQYF.

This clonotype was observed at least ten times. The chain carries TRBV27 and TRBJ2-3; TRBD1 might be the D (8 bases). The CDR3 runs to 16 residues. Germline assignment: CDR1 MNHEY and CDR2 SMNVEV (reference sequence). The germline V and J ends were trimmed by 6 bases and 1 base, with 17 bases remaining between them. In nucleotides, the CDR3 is TGTGCCAGCAGCGCTACAGGGGGGGGGGGCACAGATACGCAGTATTTT. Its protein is CASSATGGGGTDTQYF.